This entry describes one T cell receptor (beta chain). The data originate from a study of blood T cells in healthy people across ages. V lost 3 bases to trimming and J lost 10 bases, with 12 bases between them. CDR3 length equals 12 residues. A second roughly 6 to 11 cycle PCR used barcoded and J-beta primers. Each cDNA molecule received a tag from a template-switch adaptor that had 12 random nucleotides. From the 5' RACE reads, TCRdb called clonotypes with MiXCR, one entry per CDR3 protein. The sample has around 990,000 distinct CDR3 sequences, approximately 25% seen once; the top ten hold approximately 0.79%. Another study also made use of these data, one on T cells of mothers and their children.

The TCR originated in a girl aged 2 to 10 in good health. Sequencing was carried out using blood. This sequence joins TRBV12-3 or TRBV12-4 and TRBJ1-1, with D possibly TRBD1 on 5 matching bases. The CDR3 coding sequence is TGTGCCAGCAGTTTTGGGGGAACGGGAGCTTTCTTT. It encodes CASSFGGTGAFF.